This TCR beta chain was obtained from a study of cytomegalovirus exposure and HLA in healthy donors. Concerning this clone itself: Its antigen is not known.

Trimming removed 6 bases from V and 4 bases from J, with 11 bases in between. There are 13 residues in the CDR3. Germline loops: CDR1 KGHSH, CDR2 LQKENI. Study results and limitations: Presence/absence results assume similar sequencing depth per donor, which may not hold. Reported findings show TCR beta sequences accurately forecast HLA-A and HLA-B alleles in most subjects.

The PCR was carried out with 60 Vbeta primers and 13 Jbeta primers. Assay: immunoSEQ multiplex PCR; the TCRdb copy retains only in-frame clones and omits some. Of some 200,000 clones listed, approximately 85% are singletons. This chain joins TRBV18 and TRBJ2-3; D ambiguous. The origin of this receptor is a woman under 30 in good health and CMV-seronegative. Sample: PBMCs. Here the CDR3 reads CASSLELSDTQYF. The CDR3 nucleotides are TGTGCCAGCTCCCTAGAATTATCAGATACGCAGTATTTT.